This is a list of T cell receptor beta chains from one sample in a study of early T cells in non-severe SARS-CoV-2 infection. TCRdb ran MiXCR on the 5' RACE reads and lists one entry per CDR3 protein. The sample shows about 61,000 distinct CDR3 sequences, 10% to 13% of them seen only once. The sample was whole blood. Receptor source: an adult who was a healthcare worker with PCR-confirmed SARS-CoV-2 infection or an uninfected control (not recorded which). Each CDR3 is given with its conserved first and last residue. Clone size appears in some rows only: once, few, many, or a class for an expanded clone.

v_gene	abundance	len	j_gene	CDR3aa
TRBV3-1	many	17	TRBJ2-4	CASSHQNSLLAKNIQYF
TRBV7-2	many	14	TRBJ2-1	CASSSRNSYNEQFF
TRBV7-9	many	14	TRBJ1-1	CASSPLGGNTEAFF
TRBV5-5	many	14	TRBJ2-5	CASSLVQRGETQYF
TRBV5-1	few	16	TRBJ2-3	CASSLPVLGGADTQYF
TRBV20-1	many	13	TRBJ2-7	CSARDIGGYEQYF
TRBV7-6	many	15	TRBJ2-5	CASSLGGRAGETQYF
TRBV5-1	NA	15	TRBJ1-6	CASSRTGPYNSPLHF
TRBV27	many	13	TRBJ1-1	CASSLTAYTEAFF
TRBV11-3	many	14	TRBJ2-2	CASSSDSNTGELFF
TRBV11-1	NA	20	TRBJ2-6	CASAGGSSTVLSSGANVLTF
TRBV25-1	many	13	TRBJ1-2	CASSTGAGEGYTF
TRBV7-3	NA	15	TRBJ2-1	CASSFGLAGNNEQFF